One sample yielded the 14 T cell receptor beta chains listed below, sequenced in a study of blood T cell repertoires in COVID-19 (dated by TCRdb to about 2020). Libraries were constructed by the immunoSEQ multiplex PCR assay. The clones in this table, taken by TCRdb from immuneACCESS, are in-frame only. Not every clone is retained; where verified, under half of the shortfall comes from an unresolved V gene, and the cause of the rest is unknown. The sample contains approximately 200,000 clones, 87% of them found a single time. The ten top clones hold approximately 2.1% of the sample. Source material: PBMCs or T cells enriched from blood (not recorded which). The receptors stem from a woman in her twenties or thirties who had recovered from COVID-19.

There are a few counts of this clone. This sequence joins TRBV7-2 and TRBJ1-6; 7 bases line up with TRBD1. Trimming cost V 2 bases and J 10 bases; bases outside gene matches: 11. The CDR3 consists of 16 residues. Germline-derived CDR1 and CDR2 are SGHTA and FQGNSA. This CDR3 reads CASSLKGAGGVSPLHF. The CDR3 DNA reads TGTGCCAGCAGCTTAAAGGGGGCAGGGGGTGTATCACCCCTCCACTTT.

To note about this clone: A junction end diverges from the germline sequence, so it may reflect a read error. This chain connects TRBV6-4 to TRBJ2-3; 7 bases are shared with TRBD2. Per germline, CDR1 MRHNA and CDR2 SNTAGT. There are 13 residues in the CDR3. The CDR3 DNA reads TGTGCCAGCAGTACGACTAGCAGAGATACGCAGTATTTT. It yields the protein CASSTTSRDTQYF.

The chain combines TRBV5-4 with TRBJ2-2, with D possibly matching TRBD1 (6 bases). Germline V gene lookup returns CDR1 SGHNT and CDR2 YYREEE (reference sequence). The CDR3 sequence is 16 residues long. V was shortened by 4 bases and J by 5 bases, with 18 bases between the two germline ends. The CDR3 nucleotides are TGTGCCAGCAGCCACCACAGGGATAGTATTACCGGGGAGCTGTTTTTT. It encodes CASSHHRDSITGELFF.

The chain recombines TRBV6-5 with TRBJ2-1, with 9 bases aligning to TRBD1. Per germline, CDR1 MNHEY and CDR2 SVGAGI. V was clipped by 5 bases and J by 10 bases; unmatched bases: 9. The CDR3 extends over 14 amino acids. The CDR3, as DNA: TGTGCCAGCAGTCTCTCAACCGGGACAGGGGAGCAGTTCTTC. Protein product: CASSLSTGTGEQFF.

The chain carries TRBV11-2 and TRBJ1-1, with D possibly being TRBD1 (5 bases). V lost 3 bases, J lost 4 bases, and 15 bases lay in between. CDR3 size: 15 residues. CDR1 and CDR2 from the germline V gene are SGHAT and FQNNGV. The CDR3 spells CASSLWGDGSTEAFF. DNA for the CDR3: TGTGCCAGCAGCTTGTGGGGGGACGGGAGCACTGAAGCTTTCTTT.

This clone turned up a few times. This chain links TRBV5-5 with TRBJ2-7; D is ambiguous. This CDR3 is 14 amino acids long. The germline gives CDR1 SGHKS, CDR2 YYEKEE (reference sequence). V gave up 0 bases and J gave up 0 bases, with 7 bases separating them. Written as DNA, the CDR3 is TGTGCCAGCAGCTTGGGGGCAGTCTCCTACGAGCAGTACTTC. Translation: CASSLGAVSYEQYF.

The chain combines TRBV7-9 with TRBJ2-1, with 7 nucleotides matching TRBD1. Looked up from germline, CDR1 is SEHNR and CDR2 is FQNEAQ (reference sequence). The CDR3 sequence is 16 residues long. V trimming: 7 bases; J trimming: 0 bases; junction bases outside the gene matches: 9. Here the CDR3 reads CASTISTGISYNEQFF. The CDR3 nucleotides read TGTGCCAGCACCATATCGACAGGGATCTCCTACAATGAGCAGTTCTTC.

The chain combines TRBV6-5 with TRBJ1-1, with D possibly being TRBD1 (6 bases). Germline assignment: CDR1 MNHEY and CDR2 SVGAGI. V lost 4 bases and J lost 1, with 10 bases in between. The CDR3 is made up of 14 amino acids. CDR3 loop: CASSWGTPNTEAFF. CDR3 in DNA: TGTGCCAGCAGTTGGGGGACACCGAACACTGAAGCTTTCTTT.

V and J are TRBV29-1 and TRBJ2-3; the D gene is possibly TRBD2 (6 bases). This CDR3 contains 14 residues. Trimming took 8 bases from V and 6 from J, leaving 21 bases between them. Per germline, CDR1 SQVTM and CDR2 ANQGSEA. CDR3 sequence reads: CSSTSEGKSDTQYF. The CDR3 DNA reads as TGCAGCTCTACCTCGGAGGGGAAATCGGATACGCAGTATTTT.

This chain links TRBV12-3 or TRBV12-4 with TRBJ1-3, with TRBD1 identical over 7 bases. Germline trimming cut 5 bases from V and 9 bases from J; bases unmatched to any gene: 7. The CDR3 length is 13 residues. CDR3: CASSPRDRPTIYF. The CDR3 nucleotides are TGTGCCAGCAGTCCACGGGACAGACCCACCATATATTTT.

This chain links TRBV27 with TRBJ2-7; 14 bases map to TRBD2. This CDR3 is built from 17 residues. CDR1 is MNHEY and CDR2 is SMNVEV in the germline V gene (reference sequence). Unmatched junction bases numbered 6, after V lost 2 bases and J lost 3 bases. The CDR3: CASSLLGLAGVFYEQYF. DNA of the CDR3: TGTGCCAGCAGTTTACTGGGACTAGCGGGAGTTTTCTACGAGCAGTACTTC.

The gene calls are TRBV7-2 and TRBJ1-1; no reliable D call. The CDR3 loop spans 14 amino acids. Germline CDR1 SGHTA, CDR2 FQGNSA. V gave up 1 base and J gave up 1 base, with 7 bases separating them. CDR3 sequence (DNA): TGTGCCAGCAGCTTAGGAACTGGGAACACTGAAGCTTTCTTT. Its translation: CASSLGTGNTEAFF.

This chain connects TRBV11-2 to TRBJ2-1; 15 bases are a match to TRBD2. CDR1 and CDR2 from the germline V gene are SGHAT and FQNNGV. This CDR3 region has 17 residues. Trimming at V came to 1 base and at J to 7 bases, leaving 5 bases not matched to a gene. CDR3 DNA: TGTGCCAGCAGCTTAGCCGGGGGACTAGCGGGAGGTAATGAGCAGTTCTTC. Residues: CASSLAGGLAGGNEQFF. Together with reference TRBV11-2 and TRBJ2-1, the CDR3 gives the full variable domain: EAGVAQSPRYKIIEKRQSVAFWCNPISGHATLYWYQQILGQGPKLLIQFQNNGVVDDSQLPKDRFSAERLKGVDSTLKIQPAKLEDSAVYLCASSLAGGLAGGNEQFFGPGTRLTVL.

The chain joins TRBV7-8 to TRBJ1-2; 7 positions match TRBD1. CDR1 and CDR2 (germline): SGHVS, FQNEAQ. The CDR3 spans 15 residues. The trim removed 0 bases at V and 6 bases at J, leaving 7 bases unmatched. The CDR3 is CASSLAVVTGDGYTF. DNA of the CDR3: TGTGCCAGCAGCTTAGCGGTGGTAACAGGGGATGGCTACACCTTC.